This T cell receptor (beta chain) was retrieved from a study of blood T cell repertoires in COVID-19. The germline gives CDR1 MNHEY, CDR2 SVGEGT. The length of the CDR3 is 16 residues. The trim removed 2 bases at V and 2 bases at J, leaving 5 bases unmatched. The data were produced by immunoSEQ multiplex PCR, yet TCRdb's version contains in-frame clones alone and is incomplete. The repertoire holds about 180,000 clones, with over 75% as singletons. The chain combines TRBV6-2 or TRBV6-3 with TRBJ2-7; 11 nucleotides align to TRBD2. This clonotype was sampled from a human donor with active or convalescent COVID-19. The donor label of this sample is uncertain. Sequencing was performed on peripheral blood. The CDR3 coding sequence is TGTGCCAGCAGTTACAAGGGGACTAGCGGAACCTACGAGCAGTACTTC. The encoded protein is CASSYKGTSGTYEQYF.